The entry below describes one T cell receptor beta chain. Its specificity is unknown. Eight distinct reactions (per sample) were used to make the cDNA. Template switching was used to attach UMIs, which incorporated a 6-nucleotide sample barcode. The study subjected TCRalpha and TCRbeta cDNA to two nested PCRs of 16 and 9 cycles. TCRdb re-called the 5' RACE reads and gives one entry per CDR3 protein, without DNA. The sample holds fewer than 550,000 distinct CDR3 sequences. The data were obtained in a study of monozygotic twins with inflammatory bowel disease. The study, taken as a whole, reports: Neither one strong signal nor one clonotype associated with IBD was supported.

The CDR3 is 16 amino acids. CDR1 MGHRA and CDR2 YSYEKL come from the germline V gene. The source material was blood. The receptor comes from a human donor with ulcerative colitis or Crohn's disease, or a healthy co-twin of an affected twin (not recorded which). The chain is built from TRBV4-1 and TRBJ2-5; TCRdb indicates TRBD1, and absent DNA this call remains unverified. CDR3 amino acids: CASSQGTGRYQETQYF.